This T cell receptor (beta chain) stems from a study of T cell responses to AZD1222 COVID-19 vaccine. This table comes from immunoSEQ multiplex PCR, and its TCRdb copy is limited to in-frame clones, with some not included. The repertoire holds roughly 58,000 clones, with 75% to 90% as singletons. Broader study findings: Repertoires were obtained solely post-peak T cell response. Spike-specific TCR breadth and depth both grew after two AZD1222 doses. Seropositive at baseline were only a handful of AZD1222 recipients.

Comments on this clone: What it binds is not known.

From germline, CDR1 is MNHNS and CDR2 SASEGT. V dropped 4 bases and J dropped 0 bases, with 6 bases sitting between them. This CDR3 has 14 residues. Here the sequenced sample was peripheral blood, taken 28 days after the second AZD1222 dose. The TCR originated in an adult who received the AZD1222 COVID-19 vaccine. The chain combines TRBV6-1 with TRBJ1-4, with D unresolved. DNA of the CDR3: TGTGCCAGCAGTGCAGCCGCAACTAATGAAAAACTGTTTTTT. Translating gives CASSAAATNEKLFF.